This T cell receptor beta chain was sequenced for a study of blood T cell repertoires in COVID-19. About the study: Researchers got acute and convalescent COVID-19 samples from the United States, Italy and Spain. The analysed material was cDNA or gDNA that came from T cells, B-cell-depleted T cells, or PBMCs.

Sequencing used immunoSEQ multiplex PCR; TCRdb keeps in-frame clones, though not all of them. The sample holds about 78,000 clones, 80% to 95% seen once. Source material: peripheral blood. The TCR sequence derives from a woman in her fifties or sixties in a cohort sampled during active COVID-19.

The CDR3 DNA reads as TGCGCCAGCAGCTTGTCCGGACGGGGGGCTGAAGCTTTCTTT. It encodes CASSLSGRGAEAFF. The V and J genes are TRBV5-1 and TRBJ1-1; D may be TRBD1 (5 bases). This CDR3 region has 14 residues. Germline CDR1 reads SGHRS; CDR2 reads YFSETQ. V shed 1 base and J shed 6 bases, with 13 bases lying between them.